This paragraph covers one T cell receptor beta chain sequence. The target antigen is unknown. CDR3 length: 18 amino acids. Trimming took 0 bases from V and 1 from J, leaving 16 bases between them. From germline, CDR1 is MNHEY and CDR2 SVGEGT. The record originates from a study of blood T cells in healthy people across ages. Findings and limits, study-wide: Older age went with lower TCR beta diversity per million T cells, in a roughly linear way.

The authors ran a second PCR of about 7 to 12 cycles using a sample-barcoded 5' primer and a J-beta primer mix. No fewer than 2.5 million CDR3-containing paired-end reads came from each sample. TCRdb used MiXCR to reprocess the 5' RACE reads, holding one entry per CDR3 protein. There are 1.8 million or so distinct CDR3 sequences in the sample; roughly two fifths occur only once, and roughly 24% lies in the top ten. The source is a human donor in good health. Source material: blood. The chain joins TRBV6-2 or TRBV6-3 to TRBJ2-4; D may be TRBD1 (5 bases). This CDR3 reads CASSYSRPGIGAKNIQYF. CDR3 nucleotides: TGTGCCAGCAGTTACTCGCGCCCAGGGATAGGGGCCAAAAACATTCAGTACTTC.